This TCR beta chain was sequenced in a study of T-cell memory formation after mild COVID-19. The overall study: The two donors had largely donor-specific TCR clusters.

This clonotype was observed a few times. Antigen: not known. General study results and limits: Pre-infection memory held some responding clones, suggesting pre-existing cross-reactive T cells responded.

It was 5'RACE with constant-segment primers that produced the TCR alpha and TCR beta cDNA libraries, which carried sample barcodes and UMIs. TCRdb reprocessed the 5' RACE reads with MiXCR, giving one entry per CDR3 protein. The repertoire includes fewer than 70,000 distinct CDR3 sequences, over 7.5% of them detected once, and 0.9% to 1.5% sits in the top ten. The germline CDR1 and CDR2 sequences are MNHEY and SMNVEV (reference sequence). V was pared by 3 bases and J by 5 bases, with 11 bases of the junction left unmatched. This CDR3 is built from 17 residues. The sequenced sample consisted of PBMCs or a T cell subset sorted from them (not recorded which). The TCR was taken from a man between 18 and 35 years old who had mild COVID-19 (a few samples of this study predate the infection). Cell type and time point are not known. This sequence joins TRBV27 and TRBJ2-2, with 8 bases fitting TRBD2. The CDR3 sequence is CASSFSSGGGRTGELFF. The CDR3 DNA sequence: TGTGCCAGCAGTTTCTCCTCGGGAGGGGGGAGGACCGGGGAGCTGTTTTTT.